The 11 T cell receptor beta chains presented below share a single source sample, sequenced in a study of blood T cell repertoires in COVID-19. Data came from immunoSEQ multiplex PCR; TCRdb stores just in-frame clones and leaves some out. The table lists almost 200,000 clones, approximately 87% of them singletons, with 0.75% to 0.95% in the top ten. Material: peripheral blood. These receptors were obtained from a woman aged 65 to 85 with acute or convalescent COVID-19.

The chain employs TRBV5-5 and TRBJ1-2; no clear D. This CDR3 is built from 16 residues. Germline V lookup: CDR1 SGHKS, CDR2 YYEKEE (reference sequence). The ends were cut back, 7 bases at V and 1 base at J, with 20 bases in the middle. The CDR3 is CASRRGTESGNYGYTF. The CDR3 DNA reads TGTGCCAGCCGGCGGGGTACTGAGTCCGGTAACTATGGCTACACCTTC.

The chain recombines TRBV5-1 with TRBJ2-1, with TRBD2 identical over 10 bases. Germline V lookup: CDR1 SGHRS, CDR2 YFSETQ. The CDR3 has 13 residues. The V and J ends lost 0 bases and 9 bases, in that order; junction bases with no gene match: 0. DNA of the CDR3: TGCGCCAGCAGCTTGGTAGCGGGGGGTGAGCAGTTCTTC. This translates into CASSLVAGGEQFF.

V is TRBV2 and J is TRBJ2-1, with 11 bases lining up with TRBD2. Germline CDR1 and CDR2: SNHLY and FYNNEI. The CDR3 is 15 residues long. Trimming took 7 bases from V and 6 from J; bases not matched to a gene: 8. CDR3 amino acids: CASNWVAGGTNEQFF. The CDR3 DNA is TGTGCCAGCAATTGGGTAGCGGGGGGGACCAATGAGCAGTTCTTC. Full variable domain (missing parts from reference TRBV2 and TRBJ2-1): EPEVTQTPSHQVTQMGQEVILRCVPISNHLYFYWYRQILGQKVEFLVSFYNNEISEKSEIFDDQFSVERPDGSNFTLKIRSTKLEDSAMYFCASNWVAGGTNEQFFGPGTRLTVL.

The V and J genes are TRBV7-9 and TRBJ2-3, with 7 positions matching TRBD2. Germline assignment: CDR1 SEHNR and CDR2 FQNEAQ (reference sequence). CDR3 length: 14 residues. Losses at the gene ends were 5 bases for V and 1 base for J; bases not matched to a gene: 3. CDR3 sequence reads: CASSVSGGTDTQYF. CDR3 coding DNA: TGTGCCAGCAGCGTAAGCGGGGGCACAGATACGCAGTATTTT.

V gene TRBV3-1 (or the pseudogene TRBV3-2) combines with J gene TRBJ2-2; no reliable D call. V was trimmed by 0 bases and J by 6 bases, leaving 8 bases between them. The length of the CDR3 is 14 residues. CDR1 is LGHDT, CDR2 YNNKEL, per germline (reference sequence). CDR3 sequence: CASSQEELSGELFF. CDR3 in DNA: TGTGCCAGCAGCCAAGAAGAACTGTCCGGGGAGCTGTTTTTT.

V usage is TRBV24-1 and J usage is TRBJ2-5, with a possible D match to TRBD1 (5 bases). The germline V gene has CDR1 KGHDR and CDR2 SFDVKD. Trimming took off 3 bases at V and 4 bases at J, with 14 bases between the two ends. There are 15 residues in the CDR3. The CDR3 DNA follows: TGTGCCACCAGTGATCGGCAGGGAATATCAGAGACCCAGTACTTC. It specifies CATSDRQGISETQYF.

The chain couples TRBV7-2 to TRBJ2-1; tentatively, D is TRBD2 (6 bases). Germline values: CDR1 SGHTA, CDR2 FQGNSA. The CDR3 totals 17 residues. Trimming stripped 5 bases from V and 0 bases from J, with 17 bases between. The CDR3 DNA reads TGTGCCAGCAGCCCCAATAGCGGAACTGGCTCCTACAATGAGCAGTTCTTC. Amino acids: CASSPNSGTGSYNEQFF.

In this sample, this clone turned up a few times. The V and J genes are TRBV11-2 and TRBJ1-1, with D unresolved. V lost 0 bases to trimming and J lost 4 bases, with 6 bases between them. The CDR3 is 13 residues long. Germline V gives CDR1 SGHAT, CDR2 FQNNGV. Here the CDR3 DNA reads TGTGCCAGCAGCTTAGATGAGAGCACTGAAGCTTTCTTT. Its protein product is CASSLDESTEAFF. The full variable domain, its missing parts supplied by reference TRBV11-2 and TRBJ1-1, is EAGVAQSPRYKIIEKRQSVAFWCNPISGHATLYWYQQILGQGPKLLIQFQNNGVVDDSQLPKDRFSAERLKGVDSTLKIQPAKLEDSAVYLCASSLDESTEAFFGQGTRLTVV.

V gene TRBV10-3 combines with J gene TRBJ2-5; 8 positions match TRBD2. The CDR3 sequence is 14 residues long. The germline V gene has CDR1 ENHRY and CDR2 SYGVKD. V shed 4 bases, J shed 4 bases, and the junction held 5 bases outside the gene matches. CDR3 residues: CAISVASGLETQYF. In DNA form, the CDR3 reads TGTGCCATCAGTGTGGCTAGCGGGTTAGAGACCCAGTACTTC.

In DNA, the CDR3 is TGTGCCAGCAGCTTAATTGGCCCGTTAGAGACCCAGTACTTC. This gives the protein CASSLIGPLETQYF. The gene calls are TRBV7-3 and TRBJ2-5, with D hard to call. The CDR3 runs 14 residues. The ends were cut back, 1 base at V and 4 bases at J, with 10 bases in the middle. Germline CDR1 reads SGHTA; CDR2 reads FQGTGA.

A remark on this clone: Additional DNA sequences in this sample encode the identical CDR3. The chain uses TRBV18 and TRBJ1-6; TRBD1 matches at 8 bases. V gave up 3 bases and J gave up 7 bases; unmatched junction bases: 5. Looked up from germline, CDR1 is KGHSH and CDR2 is LQKENI. The CDR3 is 15 residues long. Written as DNA, the CDR3 is TGTGCCAGCTCACCTGGGGACAGGACGAATTCACCCCTCCACTTT. The encoded protein is CASSPGDRTNSPLHF.